The clone carrying this TCR beta chain was detected a few times. Its target is not known. Treatment defined: roughly 10-day PBMC culture with coronavirus spike peptide pools or control peptides (ViraFEST assay). Both day 3 and day 7 involved replacing half of the medium with fresh IL-2 medium. The Oncomine TCR Beta short-read assay sequenced DNA from cultured CD4+ T cells. TCRdb called the PCR reads again in MiXCR, with one record for every CDR3 protein. The sample contains over 20,000 distinct CDR3 sequences, around 43% of which appear only once. This sample stems from a study of vaccination and CD4 T cells after COVID-19. The CDR3 sequence is 15 residues long. J lost 7 bases, V lost 5 bases, and 12 bases had no gene match. The germline CDR1 and CDR2 sequences are DFQATT and SNEGSKA (reference sequence).

Here the sequenced sample was CD4+ T cells from blood, cultured in vitro, taken before SARS-CoV-2 vaccination. The sequence was obtained from a human donor who received a COVID-19 vaccine. The V gene is TRBV20-1, the J gene TRBJ1-4, with 8 nucleotides matching TRBD1. The CDR3 DNA reads TGCAGTGCTGGAGGACAGGGTCCGGGTAGTGAAAAACTGTTTTTT. Its translation is CSAGGQGPGSEKLFF.